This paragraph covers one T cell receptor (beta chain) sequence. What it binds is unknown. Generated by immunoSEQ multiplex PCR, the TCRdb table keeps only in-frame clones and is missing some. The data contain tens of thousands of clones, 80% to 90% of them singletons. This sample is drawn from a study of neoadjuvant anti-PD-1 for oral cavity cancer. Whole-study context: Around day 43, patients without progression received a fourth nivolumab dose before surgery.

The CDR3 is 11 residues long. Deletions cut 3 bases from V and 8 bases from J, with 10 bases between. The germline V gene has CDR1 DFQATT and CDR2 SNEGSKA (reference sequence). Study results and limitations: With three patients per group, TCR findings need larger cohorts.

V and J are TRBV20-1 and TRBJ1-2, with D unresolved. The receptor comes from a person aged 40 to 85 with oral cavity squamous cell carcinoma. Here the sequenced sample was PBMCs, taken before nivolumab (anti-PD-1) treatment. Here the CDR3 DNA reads TGCAGTGCTAGTGGAGGGAGAGGCTACACCTTC. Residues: CSASGGRGYTF.